The present TCR beta chain was sequenced within a study of blood T cell repertoires in COVID-19. Per the authors' pipeline: Nucleated cell counts were estimated from reference gene primer amplification. Measured with immunoSEQ multiplex PCR; TCRdb has only the in-frame clones, and not every one. V, J and clone size are those of that table, while D and trimming were read from the DNA. This table has more than 20,000 clones, about 77% appearing once. Deletions cut 3 bases from V and 3 bases from J, with 16 bases between. Germline loops: CDR1 SGDLS, CDR2 YYNGEE. The CDR3 is 17 amino acids. The receptor comes from a man older than 75 with active or convalescent COVID-19. The chain joins TRBV9 to TRBJ2-6; possibly TRBD1 for D (6 bases). Sequenced sample: peripheral blood. In DNA form, the CDR3 reads TGTGCCAGCAGCGCTAGGACAGCTGAGGTTGGGGCCAACGTCCTGACTTTC. Amino acid sequence: CASSARTAEVGANVLTF. Looking up the rest from reference TRBV9 and TRBJ2-6 gives the full variable domain: DSGVTQTPKHLITATGQRVTLRCSPRSGDLSVYWYQQSLDQGLQFLIQYYNGEERAKGNILERFSAQQFPDLHSELNLSSLELGDSALYFCASSARTAEVGANVLTFGAGSRLTVL.